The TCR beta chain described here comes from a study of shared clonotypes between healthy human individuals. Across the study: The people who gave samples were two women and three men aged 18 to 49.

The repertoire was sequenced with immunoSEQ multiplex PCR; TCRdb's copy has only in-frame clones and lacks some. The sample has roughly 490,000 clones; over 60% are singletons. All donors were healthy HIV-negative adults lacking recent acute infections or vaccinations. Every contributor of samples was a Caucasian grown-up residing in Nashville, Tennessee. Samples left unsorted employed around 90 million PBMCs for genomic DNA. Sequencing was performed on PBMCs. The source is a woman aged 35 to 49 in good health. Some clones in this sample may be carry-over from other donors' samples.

The CDR3, as DNA: TGTGCCAGCAGGTCAGATACGCAGTATTTT. Translation: CASRSDTQYF. The rearrangement uses TRBV2 and TRBJ2-3; D gene unclear. CDR1 is SNHLY, CDR2 FYNNEI, per germline. This CDR3 has 10 residues. The V gene lost 6 bases and the J gene lost 4 bases, with 2 bases spanning the gap. The whole variable domain, remainder taken from reference TRBV2 and TRBJ2-3, is EPEVTQTPSHQVTQMGQEVILRCVPISNHLYFYWYRQILGQKVEFLVSFYNNEISEKSEIFDDQFSVERPDGSNFTLKIRSTKLEDSAMYFCASRSDTQYFGPGTRLTVL.